What follows are 9 T cell receptor beta chains derived from one specimen sequenced in a study of cytomegalovirus exposure and HLA in healthy donors. PCR used 60 Vbeta primers and 13 Jbeta primers. Repertoires were generated with immunoSEQ multiplex PCR, while TCRdb's copy carries only in-frame clones and drops some. The repertoire holds approximately 110,000 clones, about 81% seen once, with approximately 1.1% in the top ten. Sequenced sample: PBMCs. All receptors derive from a woman between 25 and 40 years old in good health and CMV-seronegative.

This clone was detected only once. The rearrangement joins TRBV4-3 to TRBJ2-7; tentatively, D is TRBD1 (6 bases). The V end lost 0 bases, the J end lost 4 bases, and 16 bases lay between the germline ends. CDR3 length: 16 amino acids. Per germline, CDR1 LGHNA and CDR2 YSLEER. The DNA for the CDR3 is TGCGCCAGCAGCCAAGATAGGCAGGGGCGTTTTTACGAGCAGTACTTC. Translated: CASSQDRQGRFYEQYF.

The rearrangement links TRBV6-5 to TRBJ1-3; D remains unclear. The V gene's germline CDR1 is MNHEY and CDR2 SVGAGI. The germline V and J ends were trimmed by 7 bases and 1 base, with 11 bases remaining between them. This CDR3 has 14 amino acids. The CDR3 nucleotides read TGTGCCAGCATGTTGAGGGAATCTGGAAACACCATATATTTT. It specifies CASMLRESGNTIYF.

The rearrangement links TRBV30 to TRBJ1-2; 9 bases map to TRBD1. This CDR3 is built from 17 residues. V lost 0 bases and J lost 3; bases outside the gene matches: 11. Germline CDR1 is GTSNPN and CDR2 is SVGIG (reference sequence). CDR3 sequence reads: CAWSVSRTGVGYYGYTF. In DNA, the CDR3 is TGTGCCTGGAGTGTAAGCCGGACAGGGGTCGGGTACTATGGCTACACCTTC. The full variable domain, with the rest looked up from reference TRBV30 and TRBJ1-2, is SQTIHQWPATLVQPVGSPLSLECTVEGTSNPNLYWYRQAAGRGLQLLFYSVGIGQISSEVPQNLSASRPQDRQFILSSKKLLLSDSGFYLCAWSVSRTGVGYYGYTFGSGTRLTVV.

The chain links TRBV7-3 to TRBJ2-5; 8 nucleotides agree with TRBD1. Germline CDR1 and CDR2: SGHTA and FQGTGA. CDR3 size: 17 residues. The V and J ends lost 4 bases and 4 bases, in that order; junction bases with no gene match: 14. The CDR3 sequence: CASSSSARQGTGETQYF. CDR3 DNA sequence: TGTGCCAGCAGCTCCTCCGCGAGACAGGGGACGGGAGAGACCCAGTACTTC.

CDR3 amino acids: CASSQDELALSYNEQFF. CDR3 DNA: TGCGCCAGCAGCCAAGATGAACTAGCCCTCTCCTACAATGAGCAGTTCTTC. The chain is built from TRBV4-1 and TRBJ2-1, with D maybe TRBD2 (6 bases). V shed 0 bases and J shed 0 bases, with 12 bases lying between them. Germline CDR1 MGHRA, CDR2 YSYEKL. This CDR3 has 17 residues.

The chain uses TRBV2 and TRBJ2-7; D is unresolved. The CDR3 contains 15 residues. Germline loops: CDR1 SNHLY, CDR2 FYNNEI. V lost 1 base and J 0 bases, leaving 10 bases between the germline ends. CDR3 in DNA: TGTGCCAGCAGTGAAGGGCAGGCAAGCTCCTACGAGCAGTACTTC. This gives the protein CASSEGQASSYEQYF.

The sample holds a few counts of this clone. The DNA for the CDR3 is TGTGCCAGCAGCTTAACAACAGGGGAGACTGAAGCTTTCTTT. Protein: CASSLTTGETEAFF. The chain combines TRBV7-9 with TRBJ1-1; 7 nucleotides align to TRBD1. After removal of 2 bases from V and 5 bases from J, the junction contained 5 bases not matched to a gene. Germline CDR1 is SEHNR and CDR2 is FQNEAQ (reference sequence). CDR3 length: 14 residues.

The rearrangement uses TRBV5-6 and TRBJ1-3; D is ambiguous. CDR3 length: 15 residues. V was cut by 4 bases and J by 0 bases, with 11 bases left in between. Germline lookup yields CDR1 SGHDT and CDR2 YYEEEE. CDR3 sequence: CASSATAGSGNTIYF. The CDR3 DNA reads TGTGCCAGCAGCGCTACAGCCGGCTCTGGAAACACCATATATTTT.

The J gene is TRBJ2-1, the V gene TRBV9; 8 bases line up with TRBD2. Germline V gene lookup returns CDR1 SGDLS and CDR2 YYNGEE. The CDR3 covers 16 residues. Germline trimming cut 3 bases from V and 6 bases from J; bases unmatched to any gene: 11. CDR3: CASSELSGGYGNEQFF. CDR3 DNA sequence: TGTGCCAGCAGCGAGCTAAGCGGGGGTTACGGCAATGAGCAGTTCTTC.